This TCR beta chain was recovered during a study of graft-versus-host responses after intestinal transplantation. The repertoire was sequenced with immunoSEQ multiplex PCR; TCRdb's copy has only in-frame clones and lacks some. The table shows about 130,000 clones, with about nine tenths occurring only once. V was pared by 0 bases and J by 3 bases, with 3 bases of the junction left unmatched. Germline V gene data show CDR1 as SGHDN and CDR2 as FVKESK. The CDR3 is 17 residues long. In the case of this clone: What it binds is not known.

V is TRBV14 and J is TRBJ2-1, with 12 bases aligning to TRBD2. This TCR was recovered from a human donor who received an intestinal transplant. The specimen comprised unstimulated CD4+ T cells sorted from spleen or lymph node cells, sampled before intestinal transplant. DNA for the CDR3: TGTGCCAGCAGCCAAGATGGGACTAGCGGGTACTACAATGAGCAGTTCTTC. It is translated as CASSQDGTSGYYNEQFF.